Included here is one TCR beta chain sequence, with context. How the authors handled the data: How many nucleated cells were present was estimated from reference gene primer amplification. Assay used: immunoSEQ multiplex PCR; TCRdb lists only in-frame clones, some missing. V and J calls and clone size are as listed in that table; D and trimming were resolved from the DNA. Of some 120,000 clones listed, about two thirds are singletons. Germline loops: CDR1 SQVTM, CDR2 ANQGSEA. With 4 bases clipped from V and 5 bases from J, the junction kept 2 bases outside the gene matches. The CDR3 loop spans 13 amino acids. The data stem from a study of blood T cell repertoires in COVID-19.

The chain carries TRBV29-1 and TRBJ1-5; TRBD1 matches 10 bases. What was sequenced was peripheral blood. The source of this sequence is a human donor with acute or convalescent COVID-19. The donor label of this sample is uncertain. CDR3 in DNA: TGCAGCGTTGGACAGGGGGCCCATCAGCCCCAGCATTTT. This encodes CSVGQGAHQPQHF.